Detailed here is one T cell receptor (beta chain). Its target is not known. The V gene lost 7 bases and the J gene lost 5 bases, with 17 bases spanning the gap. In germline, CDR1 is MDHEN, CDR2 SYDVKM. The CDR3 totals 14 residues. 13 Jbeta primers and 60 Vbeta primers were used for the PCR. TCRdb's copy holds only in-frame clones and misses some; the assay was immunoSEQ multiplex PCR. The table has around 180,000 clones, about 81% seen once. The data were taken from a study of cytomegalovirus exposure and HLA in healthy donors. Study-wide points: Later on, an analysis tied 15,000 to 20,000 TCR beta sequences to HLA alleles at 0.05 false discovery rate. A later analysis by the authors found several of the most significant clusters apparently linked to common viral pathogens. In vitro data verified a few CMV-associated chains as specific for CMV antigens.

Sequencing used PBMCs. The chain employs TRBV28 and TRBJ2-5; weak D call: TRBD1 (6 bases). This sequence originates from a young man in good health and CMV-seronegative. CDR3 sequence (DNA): TGTGCCAGCACCGACTCACAGGGTCGGGAGACCCAGTACTTC. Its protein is CASTDSQGRETQYF.